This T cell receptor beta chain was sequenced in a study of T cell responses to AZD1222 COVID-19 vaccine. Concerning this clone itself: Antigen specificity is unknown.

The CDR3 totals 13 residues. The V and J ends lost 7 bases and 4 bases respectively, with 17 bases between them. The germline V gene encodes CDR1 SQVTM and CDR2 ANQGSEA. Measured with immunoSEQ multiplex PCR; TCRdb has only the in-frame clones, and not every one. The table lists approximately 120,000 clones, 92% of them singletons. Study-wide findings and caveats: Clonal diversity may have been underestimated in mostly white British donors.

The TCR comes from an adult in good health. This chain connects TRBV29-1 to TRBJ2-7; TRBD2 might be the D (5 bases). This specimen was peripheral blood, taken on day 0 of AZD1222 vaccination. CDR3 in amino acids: CSAASTGSYEQYF. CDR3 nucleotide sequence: TGCAGCGCAGCTAGTACGGGGTCGTACGAGCAGTACTTC.